This is a list of T cell receptor beta chains from one sample in a study of T cell repertoires in cytomegalovirus infection. One entry per CDR3 protein results from TCRdb running MiXCR on the reads. The table has some 920,000 distinct CDR3 sequences, roughly 30% seen once. What these receptors recognize is not known. The specimen comprised cultured CD8+ T cells from PBMCs, sampled from culture after CMV antigen stimulation. The receptor set was obtained from a human donor in good health (CMV status not recorded). Some clones in this sample may be carry-over from other donors' samples. The CDR3 runs from the conserved cysteine through the conserved F or W. A D gene is named only where the DNA matches it firmly. The size of a clone is reported for some rows only, either as once, few or many, or as a class for expanded clones.

v_gene	j_gene	d_gene	abundance	CDR3aa	CDR3nt
TRBV7-6	TRBJ2-1	.	.	CASGLGVGEQFF	TGTGCCAGCGGCTTAGGGGTCGGTGAGCAGTTCTTC
TRBV9	TRBJ2-7	TRBD2	.	CASSATSGGGYEQYF	TGTGCCAGCAGCGCGACTAGCGGGGGAGGGTACGAGCAGTACTTC
TRBV6-5	TRBJ2-2	.	few	CASSEKENSDTGELFF	TGTGCCAGCAGTGAGAAGGAGAACTCGGACACCGGGGAGCTGTTTTTT
TRBV25-1	TRBJ1-1	.	.	CASSEFGTGAGDTEAFF	TGTGCCAGCAGTGAATTTGGCACCGGCGCGGGGGACACTGAAGCTTTCTTT
TRBV7-9	TRBJ2-5	.	few	CASSFPAPSEGETQYF	TGTGCCAGCAGCTTCCCAGCCCCATCGGAGGGTGAGACCCAGTACTTC
TRBV18	TRBJ2-1	.	.	CASSQTPGVNEQFF	TGTGCCAGCTCACAAACCCCGGGGGTTAATGAGCAGTTCTTC
TRBV27	TRBJ1-2	.	.	CASSLSPGSGYGYTF	TGTGCCAGCAGTTTATCGCCGGGGTCTGGGTATGGCTACACCTTC
TRBV7-6	TRBJ2-1	.	.	CARSSYEGPYNEQFF	TGTGCCCGCAGCTCCTATGAGGGCCCCTACAATGAGCAGTTCTTC
TRBV5-1	TRBJ2-7	.	few	CASSGGSGAYEQYF	TGCGCCAGCAGCGGTGGGAGTGGGGCCTACGAGCAGTACTTC
TRBV20-1	TRBJ2-1	TRBD2	.	CSARGLAGGQSYNEQFF	TGCAGTGCTAGGGGACTAGCGGGGGGCCAGTCCTACAATGAGCAGTTCTTC
TRBV15	TRBJ2-6	.	.	CATSPGDSGANVLTF	TGTGCCACCAGCCCAGGGGACTCTGGGGCCAACGTCCTGACTTTC
TRBV19	TRBJ1-1	.	.	CASRSLTENTEAFF	TGTGCCAGTCGTAGCTTGACGGAAAACACTGAAGCTTTCTTT
TRBV7-2	TRBJ2-5	.	many	CASSLSTGDFQETQYF	TGTGCCAGCAGCTTATCGACAGGAGACTTCCAAGAGACCCAGTACTTC
TRBV5-1	TRBJ1-1	.	few	CASSGYLMNTEAFF	TGCGCCAGCAGTGGCTACCTGATGAACACTGAAGCTTTCTTT
TRBV27	TRBJ1-5	.	many	CASRPARLFNQPQHF	TGTGCCAGCAGGCCAGCAAGACTATTCAATCAGCCCCAGCATTTT
TRBV20-1	TRBJ1-1	.	.	CSARGSTGTEAFF	TGCAGTGCTAGAGGGAGCACGGGCACTGAAGCTTTCTTT
TRBV6-1	TRBJ2-1	.	.	CASSAQAGVSYNEQFF	TGTGCCAGCAGTGCCCAAGCGGGCGTCTCCTACAATGAGCAGTTCTTC
TRBV6-5	TRBJ1-6	.	many	CASSYSREGNYNSPLHF	TGTGCCAGCAGTTACTCGCGAGAAGGGAATTATAATTCACCCCTCCACTTT
TRBV12-3/TRBV12-4	TRBJ2-1	TRBD2	once	CVSSSSGGAYGEQFF	TGTGTCAGCAGTTCCAGCGGGGGGGCCTATGGTGAGCAGTTCTTC
TRBV20-1	TRBJ1-2	.	.	CSASFVGGYTF	TGCAGTGCTAGTTTTGTGGGCGGCTACACCTTC
TRBV5-5	TRBJ2-5	TRBD2	few	CASSLLAGTYQETQYF	TGTGCCAGCAGCTTACTAGCGGGGACGTACCAAGAGACCCAGTACTTC
TRBV18	TRBJ2-3	.	few	CASSPTVGFTDTQYF	TGTGCCAGCTCACCGACGGTCGGGTTCACAGATACGCAGTATTTT
TRBV6-6	TRBJ2-3	.	few	CASSFIIPDTQYF	TGTGCCAGCAGTTTCATCATTCCAGATACGCAGTATTTT
TRBV5-4	TRBJ2-5	.	few	CASTTSRGETQYF	TGTGCCAGCACCACATCCCGAGGGGAGACCCAGTACTTC
TRBV5-5	TRBJ1-1	.	.	CASSFQTGVSVNTEAFF	TGTGCCAGCAGTTTTCAAACCGGTGTCTCTGTGAACACTGAAGCTTTCTTT
TRBV19	TRBJ1-1	.	.	CASSTYKGGTEAFF	TGTGCCAGTAGTACTTACAAGGGGGGAACTGAAGCTTTCTTT
TRBV7-2	TRBJ2-3	.	many	CASSLDSGGTDTQYF	TGTGCCAGCAGCTTAGATTCGGGGGGCACAGATACGCAGTATTTT
TRBV28	TRBJ1-5	.	.	CASSDPGFANQPQHF	TGTGCCAGCAGTGACCCGGGGTTTGCCAATCAGCCCCAGCATTTT
TRBV6-1	TRBJ2-1	TRBD1	.	CASRDRGMGEQFF	TGTGCCAGCAGGGACAGGGGGATGGGTGAGCAGTTCTTC
TRBV5-5	TRBJ1-5	TRBD1	.	CASSSDRGYHQPQHF	TGTGCCAGCAGCTCCGACAGGGGATATCATCAGCCCCAGCATTTT
TRBV7-2	TRBJ2-1	TRBD2	many	CASSLGAGAPHEQFF	TGTGCCAGCAGCTTGGGAGCGGGGGCCCCTCATGAGCAGTTCTTC
TRBV6-5	TRBJ1-1	.	.	CASSLGQTMNTEAFF	TGTGCCAGCAGTTTAGGACAGACCATGAACACTGAAGCTTTCTTT
TRBV4-2	TRBJ2-1	.	few	CASSQEANYPTYEQFF	TGTGCCAGCAGCCAAGAGGCCAATTATCCTACATATGAGCAGTTCTTC
TRBV19	TRBJ2-1	TRBD2	few	CASSIAGEPYNEQFF	TGTGCCAGTAGTATTGCGGGGGAGCCCTACAATGAGCAGTTCTTC
TRBV5-5	TRBJ1-1	.	.	CASTSDWNTEAFF	TGTGCCAGCACCTCGGACTGGAACACTGAAGCTTTCTTT
TRBV25-1	TRBJ1-2	.	.	CASSEYFGDYGYTF	TGTGCCAGCAGTGAATATTTTGGGGACTATGGCTACACCTTC
TRBV3-1	TRBJ2-5	TRBD1	.	CASSLTGQGVRETQYF	TGTGCCAGCAGTCTCACGGGACAGGGCGTCCGAGAGACCCAGTACTTC
TRBV6-1	TRBJ2-1	TRBD2	few	CASRQRGGMYEQFF	TGTGCCAGCAGGCAGCGGGGGGGCATGTATGAGCAGTTCTTC
TRBV6-6	TRBJ1-1	.	.	CASSYSIHVMNTEAFF	TGTGCCAGCAGTTACTCGATTCACGTCATGAACACTGAAGCTTTCTTT
TRBV5-1	TRBJ1-3	.	.	CASSPAGPGGFVSGNTIYF	TGCGCCAGCAGCCCCGCCGGACCCGGTGGCTTCGTCTCTGGAAACACCATATATTTT
TRBV6-1	TRBJ1-1	.	few	CASKPLRSNTEAFF	TGTGCCAGCAAACCCCTCAGGAGCAACACTGAAGCTTTCTTT
TRBV19	TRBJ1-5	TRBD1	.	CASSIGDRSNQPQHF	TGTGCCAGTAGTATAGGGGACAGGAGTAATCAGCCCCAGCATTTT
TRBV7-9	TRBJ2-6	.	.	CASSDRPDSGANVLTF	TGTGCCAGCAGTGACAGGCCAGACTCTGGGGCCAACGTCCTGACTTTC
TRBV7-6	TRBJ1-1	.	few	CASSLALGTENTEAFF	TGTGCCAGCAGCTTAGCGCTGGGGACCGAGAACACTGAAGCTTTCTTT
TRBV5-6	TRBJ1-4	.	once	CASSSGTDDEKLFF	TGTGCCAGCAGCTCAGGAACGGATGATGAAAAACTGTTTTTT
TRBV20-1	TRBJ2-7	.	.	CSANRPEALNYEQYF	TGCAGTGCAAACAGGCCAGAGGCATTAAACTACGAGCAGTACTTC
TRBV10-3	TRBJ1-5	.	.	CAISDPGHDQPQHF	TGTGCCATCAGTGATCCGGGACACGATCAGCCCCAGCATTTT
TRBV7-6	TRBJ2-1	.	.	CASSLRHGGEQFF	TGTGCCAGCAGCTTAAGGCACGGGGGTGAGCAGTTCTTC
TRBV3-1	TRBJ2-3	TRBD1	.	CASSHGTGLADTQYF	TGTGCCAGCAGCCACGGGACAGGGCTCGCAGATACGCAGTATTTT
TRBV7-2	TRBJ2-5	TRBD2	many	CASSPRREPGLQNETQYF	TGTGCCAGCAGCCCCAGAAGGGAACCGGGACTACAAAACGAGACCCAGTACTTC
TRBV2	TRBJ1-1	TRBD1	.	CASSAWTGANTEAFF	TGTGCCAGCAGTGCATGGACAGGGGCGAACACTGAAGCTTTCTTT
TRBV7-2	TRBJ1-2	TRBD1	many	CASSLEGAPGYGYTF	TGTGCCAGCAGCTTAGAGGGGGCCCCGGGCTATGGCTACACCTTC
TRBV12-3/TRBV12-4	TRBJ2-5	TRBD2	many	CASSRLAGFSEETQYF	TGTGCCAGCAGTCGACTAGCGGGATTTTCTGAAGAGACCCAGTACTTC
TRBV27	TRBJ1-2	.	few	CASSSGHYGYTF	TGTGCCAGCAGTTCCGGTCACTATGGCTACACCTTC
TRBV5-1	TRBJ2-3	.	few	CASSFRDGNTDTQYF	TGCGCCAGCAGCTTCAGGGACGGAAACACAGATACGCAGTATTTT
TRBV7-9	TRBJ1-1	.	.	CAIAEAFF	TGTGCCATCGCTGAAGCTTTCTTT
TRBV12-3/TRBV12-4	TRBJ2-1	.	many	CASSDKLKGEQFF	TGTGCCAGCAGCGATAAATTGAAGGGTGAGCAGTTCTTC